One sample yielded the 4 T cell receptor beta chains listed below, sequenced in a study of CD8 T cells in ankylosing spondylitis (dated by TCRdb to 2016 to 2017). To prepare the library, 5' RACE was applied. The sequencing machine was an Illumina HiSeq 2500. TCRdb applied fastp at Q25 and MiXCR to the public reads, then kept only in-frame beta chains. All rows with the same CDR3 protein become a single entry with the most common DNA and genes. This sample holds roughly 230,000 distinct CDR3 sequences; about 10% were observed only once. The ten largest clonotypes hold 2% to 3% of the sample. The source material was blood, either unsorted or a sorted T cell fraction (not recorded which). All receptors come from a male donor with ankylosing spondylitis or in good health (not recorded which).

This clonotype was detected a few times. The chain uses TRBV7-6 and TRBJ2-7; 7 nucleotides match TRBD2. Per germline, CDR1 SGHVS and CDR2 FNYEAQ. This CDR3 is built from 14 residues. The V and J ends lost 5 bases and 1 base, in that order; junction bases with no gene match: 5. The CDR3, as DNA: TGTGCCAGCAGCCGGTGGGAGGGATCCTACGAGCAGTACTTC. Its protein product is CASSRWEGSYEQYF.

The CDR3 protein is CSAMTPPQAGNTIYF. DNA of the CDR3: TGCAGTGCTATGACTCCCCCCCAGGCTGGAAACACCATATATTTT. V is TRBV20-1 and J is TRBJ1-3, with no clear D. V was shortened by 4 bases and J by 2 bases, with 15 bases between the two germline ends. Germline CDR1 and CDR2: DFQATT and SNEGSKA (reference sequence). CDR3 length: 15 residues.

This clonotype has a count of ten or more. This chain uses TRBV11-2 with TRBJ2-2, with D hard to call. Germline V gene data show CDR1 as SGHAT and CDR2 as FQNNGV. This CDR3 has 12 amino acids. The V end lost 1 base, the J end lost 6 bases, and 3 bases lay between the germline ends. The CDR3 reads CASSLGAGELFF. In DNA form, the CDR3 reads TGTGCCAGCAGCTTAGGGGCCGGGGAGCTGTTTTTT.

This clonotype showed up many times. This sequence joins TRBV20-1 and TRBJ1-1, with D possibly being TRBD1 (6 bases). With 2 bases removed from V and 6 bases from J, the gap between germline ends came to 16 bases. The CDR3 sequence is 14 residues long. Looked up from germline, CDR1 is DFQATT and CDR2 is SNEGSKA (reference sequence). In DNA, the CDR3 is TGCAGTGCTAGACCTCCAGCCACAGGGTCTGAAGCTTTCTTT. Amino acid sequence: CSARPPATGSEAFF.